Each of the 29 T cell receptor beta chains below was sequenced from the same sample in a study of T-cell reconstitution after alpha-beta-depleted transplantation in children. A library of TCRbeta sequences, prepared with unique molecular identifiers, was generated. TCRdb analysed the PCR reads with MiXCR anew, one entry per CDR3 protein. The table has about 980,000 distinct CDR3 sequences, 25% to 30% seen once; the top ten hold over 25%. The sample consisted of PBMCs, mostly from graft donor cells, taken 360 days after TCRalphabeta/CD19-depleted stem cell transplant. The origin of the receptors is a boy younger than two who had a stem cell transplant for SCID, so the T cells may come from the graft donor.

In this sample, this clonotype turned up a few times. The chain uses TRBV5-1 and TRBJ1-5; TRBD1 aligns across 8 bases. The germline gives CDR1 SGHRS, CDR2 YFSETQ. This CDR3 spans 16 amino acids. The V segment lost 0 bases and the J segment 5 bases; nucleotides outside the gene matches: 7. The CDR3 region has the DNA TGCGCCAGCAGCTTGGGGACAGGGACGTCGGATCAGCCCCAGCATTTT. Its protein is CASSLGTGTSDQPQHF.

The chain links TRBV20-1 to TRBJ2-7, with unresolved D. The germline gives CDR1 DFQATT, CDR2 SNEGSKA (reference sequence). The V and J ends lost 2 bases and 1 base respectively, with 9 bases between them. The length of the CDR3 is 13 residues. In nucleotides, the CDR3 is TGCAGTGCTAGATTCGACTTTTCCTACGAGCAGTACTTC. Amino acids: CSARFDFSYEQYF.

This clonotype was found a few times. This chain links TRBV19 with TRBJ2-7; TRBD1 matches at 7 bases. CDR1 and CDR2 from the germline V gene are LNHDA and SQIVND (reference sequence). Trimming took 4 bases from V and 2 from J; bases not matched to a gene: 5. This CDR3 is 14 amino acids long. The CDR3 coding sequence is TGTGCCAGTAGTACTCGACAGGGAACCTACGAGCAGTACTTC. Amino acid sequence: CASSTRQGTYEQYF.

The chain recombines TRBV7-2 with TRBJ2-7; D gene unclear. The ends were cut back, 1 base at V and 6 bases at J, with 13 bases in the middle. Germline V gene lookup returns CDR1 SGHTA and CDR2 FQGNSA. There are 14 residues in the CDR3. CDR3 loop: CASSLVLGSGEQYF. For the CDR3, the DNA is TGTGCCAGCAGCTTAGTCCTGGGATCGGGCGAGCAGTACTTC.

This clonotype has a handful of counts. The CDR3 sequence is CAISGTGGLYEQYF. DNA of the CDR3: TGTGCCATCAGCGGGACAGGGGGCCTCTACGAGCAGTACTTC. J is TRBJ2-7 and V is TRBV10-3, with 12 bases that match TRBD1. The CDR3 spans 14 residues. From germline, CDR1 is ENHRY and CDR2 SYGVKD. V lost 6 bases and J lost 3; bases outside the gene matches: 3.

This clonotype was detected a few times. The J gene is TRBJ2-2, the V gene TRBV29-1; D remains ambiguous. The ends were cut back, 3 bases at V and 5 bases at J, with 7 bases in the middle. The germline V gene has CDR1 SQVTM and CDR2 ANQGSEA. The CDR3 totals 12 residues. CDR3 sequence (DNA): TGCAGCGTTGAGATTGGAACCGGGGAGCTGTTTTTT. Translating gives CSVEIGTGELFF.

This clonotype was detected only a few times. This chain links TRBV27 with TRBJ1-1; D is uncertain. In germline, CDR1 is MNHEY, CDR2 SMNVEV (reference sequence). The CDR3 extends over 13 amino acids. Trimming shortened V by 4 bases and J by 1 base, and 7 bases separated the two germline ends. The CDR3 DNA reads as TGTGCCAGCAGTTATATGGGGAACACTGAAGCTTTCTTT. It codes for CASSYMGNTEAFF.

V gene TRBV6-5 combines with J gene TRBJ2-4; D might be TRBD1 (5 bases). The germline gives CDR1 MNHEY, CDR2 SVGAGI. The CDR3 is 14 residues long. The V gene lost 2 bases and the J gene lost 1 base, with 6 bases spanning the gap. The CDR3 DNA reads TGTGCCAGCAGTTACGCAGGGGCCAAAAACATTCAGTACTTC. Translation: CASSYAGAKNIQYF.

The CDR3 sequence is CASSQAIGDPGELFF. Here the CDR3 DNA reads TGCGCCAGCAGCCAGGCGATAGGGGACCCCGGGGAGCTGTTTTTT. V is TRBV4-1 and J is TRBJ2-2; D may correspond to TRBD1 or TRBD2 (5 bases each). CDR1 is MGHRA and CDR2 is YSYEKL in the germline V gene. CDR3 length equals 15 residues. Between the trimmed V and J ends, which lost 3 bases and 6 bases, there was a span of 14 bases.

V usage is TRBV2 and J usage is TRBJ2-4, with 8 bases that match TRBD2. Germline CDR1 SNHLY, CDR2 FYNNEI. Losses at the gene ends were 4 bases for V and 2 bases for J; bases not matched to a gene: 1. CDR3 length: 14 amino acids. The CDR3 loop reads CASSASGSKNIQYF. The CDR3 nucleotides are TGTGCCAGCAGTGCTAGCGGGTCCAAAAACATTCAGTACTTC.

This chain joins TRBV7-7 and TRBJ2-5; TRBD2 is a possible D gene (6 bases). The CDR3 has 15 amino acids. The germline gives CDR1 SSHAT, CDR2 FNYEAQ (reference sequence). V was cut by 4 bases and J by 2 bases, with 14 bases left in between. The CDR3 region has the DNA TGTGCCAGCAGCTACACCGCGAGCGGGCAAGAGACCCAGTACTTC. Translation gives CASSYTASGQETQYF.

This clonotype was counted a single time. The rearrangement joins TRBV10-2 to TRBJ2-5, with TRBD1 identical over 7 bases. Germline CDR1 reads WSHSY; CDR2 reads SAAADI. This CDR3 spans 14 amino acids. Trimming cost V 9 bases and J 5 bases; bases outside gene matches: 12. CDR3 loop: CASTKGAVGETQYF. CDR3 DNA sequence: TGCGCCAGTACTAAGGGGGCTGTTGGGGAGACCCAGTACTTC.

In this sample, this clonotype turned up a few times. This chain links TRBV5-1 with TRBJ2-1, with 7 positions matching TRBD1. Germline lookup yields CDR1 SGHRS and CDR2 YFSETQ. V lost 2 bases, J lost 0 bases, and 8 bases stayed unmatched. The CDR3 spans 17 residues. The CDR3 nucleotides read TGCGCCAGCAGCTTCGTTCAGGGGGAAGGCTCCTACAATGAGCAGTTCTTC. Translating it yields CASSFVQGEGSYNEQFF.

The chain recombines TRBV7-8 with TRBJ1-1; possible D gene TRBD1, 5 bases. CDR1 and CDR2 from the germline V gene are SGHVS and FQNEAQ. The length of the CDR3 is 15 residues. V gave up 5 bases and J gave up 4 bases, with 17 bases separating them. CDR3 sequence reads: CASSPAGGIGTEAFF. As DNA, the CDR3 is TGTGCCAGCAGCCCGGCGGGGGGAATAGGCACTGAAGCTTTCTTT.

There are a few counts of this clonotype. The chain has TRBV15 and TRBJ2-7; 8 positions agree with TRBD1. The CDR3 is 14 residues long. J was trimmed by 4 bases and V by 1 base; bases with no gene match: 3. Germline CDR1 and CDR2: LNHNV and YYDKDF (reference sequence). CDR3 sequence reads: CATSRGDRLYEQYF. In nucleotides, the CDR3 is TGTGCCACCAGCAGAGGGGACAGGCTATACGAGCAGTACTTC.

The chain has TRBV10-3 and TRBJ2-7; 9 bases fit TRBD1. The V gene end was trimmed by 4 bases and the J gene end by 2 bases; junction bases not matched to a gene: 6. The CDR3 is made up of 15 amino acids. CDR1 is ENHRY and CDR2 is SYGVKD in the germline V gene. The CDR3 region is CAISAGTGRAYEQYF. DNA for the CDR3: TGTGCCATCAGTGCAGGGACAGGGCGAGCCTACGAGCAGTACTTC.

The chain employs TRBV24-1 and TRBJ2-1, with TRBD2 matching 11 bases. The CDR3 runs 14 residues. CDR1 is KGHDR and CDR2 is SFDVKD in the germline V gene. The V gene end was trimmed by 9 bases and the J gene end by 5 bases; junction bases not matched to a gene: 5. The CDR3 protein is CATGGTSGNNEQFF. The CDR3 coding sequence is TGTGCCACCGGGGGGACTAGCGGTAACAATGAGCAGTTCTTC.

The sample holds many counts of this clonotype. The rearrangement links TRBV12-3 or TRBV12-4 to TRBJ1-2; D is uncertain. The CDR3 has 12 residues. Deletions cut 6 bases from V and 0 bases from J, with 5 bases between. The CDR3 DNA sequence: TGTGCCAGCAGCTTCTCTAACTATGGCTACACCTTC. Its protein product is CASSFSNYGYTF.

The chain joins TRBV5-1 to TRBJ2-1, with D perhaps matching TRBD2 (7 bases). CDR1 is SGHRS, CDR2 YFSETQ, per germline. Trimming removed 6 bases at V and 7 bases at J, with 14 bases between. The CDR3 is made up of 13 amino acids. The CDR3 here is CASTRGGGNEQFF. The CDR3 coding sequence is TGCGCCAGCACCCGGGGAGGGGGTAATGAGCAGTTCTTC. Supplemented by reference TRBV5-1 and TRBJ2-1, the full variable domain reads KAGVTQTPRYLIKTRGQQVTLSCSPISGHRSVSWYQQTPGQGLQFLFEYFSETQRNKGNFPGRFSGRQFSNSRSEMNVSTLELGDSALYLCASTRGGGNEQFFGPGTRLTVL.

This clonotype occurred a few times. In nucleotides, the CDR3 is TGCGCCAGCAGCCCTAACTCCGGGACAGCGCGAGAAAAACTGTTTTTT. Translation: CASSPNSGTAREKLFF. This chain links TRBV4-1 with TRBJ1-4; the match to TRBD1 covers 7 bases. After removal of 4 bases from V and 8 bases from J, the junction contained 13 bases not matched to a gene. The CDR3 length is 16 residues. Germline values: CDR1 MGHRA, CDR2 YSYEKL.

The V and J genes are TRBV4-3 and TRBJ1-1; D unresolved. Germline CDR1 LGHNA, CDR2 YSLEER. The CDR3 sequence is 16 residues long. The V gene lost 0 bases and the J gene lost 6 bases, with 17 bases spanning the gap. The DNA for the CDR3 is TGCGCCAGCAGCCAAGATGGTAGCAGCCTAAACCCTGAAGCTTTCTTT. It translates to CASSQDGSSLNPEAFF.

This clonotype turned up a few times. J is TRBJ2-1 and V is TRBV28; D is undetermined. Germline V lookup: CDR1 MDHEN, CDR2 SYDVKM. The V gene lost 5 bases and the J gene lost 0 bases, with 14 bases spanning the gap. The CDR3 contains 16 residues. CDR3 sequence: CASSARTASSYNEQFF. The DNA of the CDR3 is TGTGCCAGCAGTGCACGGACGGCGAGCTCCTACAATGAGCAGTTCTTC.

CDR3 sequence: CASSLWTADYEQYF. Written as DNA, the CDR3 is TGCGCCAGCAGCTTGTGGACAGCAGACTACGAGCAGTACTTC. The chain recombines TRBV5-1 with TRBJ2-7; possibly TRBD1 for D (6 bases). The CDR3 contains 14 residues. The germline V gene encodes CDR1 SGHRS and CDR2 YFSETQ. The V end was cut by 1 base, the J end by 3 bases, with 11 bases between.

The chain employs TRBV6-2 or TRBV6-3 and TRBJ1-1; D may be TRBD1 (6 bases). The CDR3 consists of 16 residues. Per germline, CDR1 MNHEY and CDR2 SVGEGT. Deletions cut 1 base from V and 3 bases from J, with 15 bases between. The CDR3 DNA reads as TGTGCCAGCAGTTACTACATACGGGGGGCGGACACTGAAGCTTTCTTT. Amino acid sequence: CASSYYIRGADTEAFF.

The J gene is TRBJ2-3, the V gene TRBV7-9; 12 nucleotides agree with TRBD2. J lost 1 base, V lost 6 bases, and 5 bases had no gene match. CDR3 size: 16 residues. Germline lookup yields CDR1 SEHNR and CDR2 FQNEAQ (reference sequence). CDR3 in DNA: TGTGCCAGCAGACCACTAGCGGGGGGCCGCACAGATACGCAGTATTTT. Translating it yields CASRPLAGGRTDTQYF. The full variable domain, rest sourced from reference TRBV7-9 and TRBJ2-3, is DTGVSQNPRHKITKRGQNVTFRCDPISEHNRLYWYRQTLGQGPEFLTYFQNEAQLEKSRLLSDRFSAERPKGSFSTLEIQRTEQGDSAMYLCASRPLAGGRTDTQYFGPGTRLTVL.

This clonotype was seen ten or more times. The chain couples TRBV12-3 or TRBV12-4 to TRBJ2-2, with TRBD1 matching over 7 bases. The CDR3 is 15 residues long. V lost 5 bases, J lost 0 bases, and 3 bases stayed unmatched. CDR3 bases: TGTGCCAGCAGTGCCAGGGGGTCGAACACCGGGGAGCTGTTTTTT. It is translated as CASSARGSNTGELFF.

The chain combines TRBV12-3 or TRBV12-4 with TRBJ1-5; D might be TRBD1 (5 bases). V gave up 5 bases and J gave up 4 bases, with 15 bases separating them. The CDR3 runs 15 residues. The CDR3 nucleotides read TGTGCCAGCAGTCCCATCGGGACGCATAATCAGCCCCAGCATTTT. This sequence encodes CASSPIGTHNQPQHF.

This sequence joins TRBV21-1 and TRBJ2-1. TRBV21-1 is listed as a pseudogene. The length of the CDR3 is 17 residues. The CDR3 DNA reads TGTGCCAGCATCAATCAAACGGAAAGGAGCTCCTACAATGAGCAGTTCTTC. Translated, it gives CASINQTERSSYNEQFF.

The rearrangement joins TRBV12-3 or TRBV12-4 to TRBJ1-1; a weak D match, TRBD1 (5 bases). This CDR3 is 13 amino acids long. V was trimmed by 1 base and J by 10 bases, leaving 13 bases between them. In DNA, the CDR3 is TGTGCCAGCAGTTTAGGGACACCCAGAGGAGCTTTCTTT. Its translation: CASSLGTPRGAFF.